Following are 27 T cell receptor beta chains from one sample sequenced in a study of blood T cell repertoires in COVID-19 (dated by TCRdb to about 2020). Libraries were constructed by the immunoSEQ multiplex PCR assay. TCRdb re-hosts the immuneACCESS table, in-frame sequences only. Its copies lack some clones; in the studies checked, an unresolved V gene accounts for under half of them, and the cause for the rest is not known. Here the sample has under 400,000 clones; 87% occur a single time. More than 1.5% of the sample is in the top ten clones. Input material: PBMCs or T cells enriched from blood (not recorded which). The origin of the receptors is a man aged 35-49 years in a cohort exposed to, infected with or recovered from COVID-19 (not recorded which).

The chain combines TRBV6-5 with TRBJ1-5; the match to TRBD1 covers 9 bases. With V trimmed by 5 bases and J by 4 bases, 3 bases remained unmatched. The CDR3 loop spans 14 amino acids. In germline, CDR1 is MNHEY, CDR2 SVGAGI. The CDR3 nucleotides are TGTGCCAGCAGTCAGACAGGGGGGAATCAGCCCCAGCATTTT. It is translated as CASSQTGGNQPQHF.

The chain couples TRBV28 to TRBJ2-7, with D possibly matching TRBD2 (5 bases). This CDR3 has 13 amino acids. In germline, CDR1 is MDHEN, CDR2 SYDVKM. Trimming removed 8 bases at V and 3 bases at J, with 14 bases between. The CDR3 DNA follows: TGTGCCAGCCACCGGGGTTGGAGCTACGAGCAGTACTTC. Translation: CASHRGWSYEQYF.

This clone came up a few times. The chain joins TRBV3-1 (or the pseudogene TRBV3-2) to TRBJ1-2; possibly TRBD1 for D (5 bases). V was pared by 4 bases and J by 4 bases, with 16 bases between. CDR1 is LGHDT and CDR2 is YNNKEL in the germline V gene (reference sequence). CDR3 length equals 15 residues. CDR3 nucleotide sequence: TGTGCCAGCAGCCCGTCGGGGGGATTTATCTATGGCTACACCTTC. Its translation is CASSPSGGFIYGYTF.

The rearrangement joins TRBV25-1 to TRBJ1-1; 7 bases are shared with TRBD1. V was clipped by 9 bases and J by 7 bases; unmatched bases: 11. The length of the CDR3 is 13 residues. CDR1 and CDR2 from the germline V gene are MGHDK and SYGVNS. For the CDR3, the DNA is TGTGCCAGTAAAGACAGGGCGAATATTGAAGCTTTCTTT. The encoded protein is CASKDRANIEAFF.

This sequence joins TRBV5-1 and TRBJ1-1; TRBD1 agrees at 7 bases. The trim removed 5 bases at V and 4 bases at J, leaving 8 bases unmatched. Germline CDR1 reads SGHRS; CDR2 reads YFSETQ. The CDR3 runs 14 residues. The CDR3 DNA reads as TGCGCCAGCAGGAGGGGGCTAGGGGGCACTGAAGCTTTCTTT. As protein: CASRRGLGGTEAFF. Looking up the rest from reference TRBV5-1 and TRBJ1-1 gives the full variable domain: KAGVTQTPRYLIKTRGQQVTLSCSPISGHRSVSWYQQTPGQGLQFLFEYFSETQRNKGNFPGRFSGRQFSNSRSEMNVSTLELGDSALYLCASRRGLGGTEAFFGQGTRLTVV.

The gene calls are TRBV21-1 and TRBJ2-7; the table gives TRBD1 as D, unverified against the DNA. TRBV21-1 represents a pseudogene. This CDR3 spans 15 amino acids. CDR3 protein: CASRIRDNTFYEQYF. The CDR3 nucleotides read TGTGCCAGCCGGATCCGGGACAATACCTTCTACGAGCAGTACTTC.

Note on this clone: Other DNA sequences in this specimen translate into the identical CDR3. This sequence joins TRBV28 and TRBJ1-2, with D uncertain. From germline, CDR1 is MDHEN and CDR2 SYDVKM. This CDR3 has 13 amino acids. The V end was cut by 5 bases, the J end by 2 bases, with 9 bases between. This CDR3 is CASSTPGNYGYTF. The CDR3 DNA reads as TGTGCCAGCAGTACGCCAGGCAACTATGGCTACACCTTC.

The V and J genes are TRBV27 and TRBJ1-6, with TRBD1 matching 10 bases. Per the germline V gene, CDR1 is MNHEY and CDR2 is SMNVEV (reference sequence). V was pared by 0 bases and J by 10 bases, with 3 bases of the junction left unmatched. The CDR3 extends over 15 amino acids. CDR3 nucleotides: TGTGCCAGCAGTTTATCTGGGACAGGGGAATCACCCCTCCACTTT. This encodes CASSLSGTGESPLHF.

The gene calls are TRBV27 and TRBJ1-5, with 10 nucleotides matching TRBD1. Germline V gene data show CDR1 as MNHEY and CDR2 as SMNVEV (reference sequence). V trimming: 7 bases; J trimming: 5 bases; junction bases outside the gene matches: 11. The CDR3 is 16 residues long. The CDR3 reads CASKKRQGASHQPQHF. Here the CDR3 DNA reads TGTGCCAGCAAAAAGAGACAGGGGGCGTCTCATCAGCCCCAGCATTTT.

The V and J genes are TRBV7-2 and TRBJ2-1; 9 bases are shared with TRBD2. Trimming removed 4 bases from V and 0 bases from J; junction bases left unmatched: 4. From germline, CDR1 is SGHTA and CDR2 FQGNSA. The CDR3 extends over 16 amino acids. CDR3 nucleotides: TGTGCCAGCAGCTACGTTAGCGGGAGCTCCTACAATGAGCAGTTCTTC. This encodes CASSYVSGSSYNEQFF.

This clone was picked up one time. The CDR3 DNA follows: TGCAGCGTTGTAGGGAGCGGGTATTACAATGAGCAGTTCTTC. Amino acids: CSVVGSGYYNEQFF. The chain carries TRBV29-1 and TRBJ2-1; tentative D call: TRBD2 (6 bases). Trimming took off 4 bases at V and 4 bases at J, with 14 bases between the two ends. This CDR3 is built from 14 residues. Germline CDR1 SQVTM, CDR2 ANQGSEA.

This clone turned up a few times. The V call is TRBV30, the J call TRBJ1-2, with D possibly being TRBD1 (6 bases). V lost 4 bases, J lost 4 bases, and 19 bases lay in between. The CDR3 runs to 15 residues. The germline gives CDR1 GTSNPN, CDR2 SVGIG (reference sequence). CDR3 nucleotide sequence: TGTGCCTGGAACCCCTCTCCAACAGGGACCTATGGCTACACCTTC. It translates to CAWNPSPTGTYGYTF.

V usage is TRBV7-6 and J usage is TRBJ1-1; TRBD1 matches 8 bases. With 4 bases clipped from V and 4 bases from J, the junction kept 8 bases outside the gene matches. CDR3 length: 15 residues. The germline V gene encodes CDR1 SGHVS and CDR2 FNYEAQ. CDR3 sequence (DNA): TGTGCCAGCAGCTCGGCAGGGGGCTTGGTCACTGAAGCTTTCTTT. Translated, it gives CASSSAGGLVTEAFF.

The rearrangement links TRBV3-1 (or the pseudogene TRBV3-2) to TRBJ2-4, with 7 bases fitting TRBD1. Germline V gene sequence: CDR1 LGHDT, CDR2 YNNKEL (reference sequence). This CDR3 region has 13 residues. The V segment lost 5 bases and the J segment 8 bases; nucleotides outside the gene matches: 6. In DNA form, the CDR3 reads TGTGCCAGCAGCTTAAACAGGGGCGACATTCAGTACTTC. It specifies CASSLNRGDIQYF.

J is TRBJ2-5 and V is TRBV5-5; TRBD2 agrees at 7 bases. From germline, CDR1 is SGHKS and CDR2 YYEKEE (reference sequence). Germline trimming cut 0 bases from V and 2 bases from J; bases unmatched to any gene: 4. The CDR3 contains 15 residues. This CDR3 reads CASSLGEGRQETQYF. The CDR3 DNA is TGTGCCAGCAGCTTGGGGGAGGGGAGACAAGAGACCCAGTACTTC. Full variable domain (outside the CDR3, taken from reference TRBV5-5 and TRBJ2-5): DAGVTQSPTHLIKTRGQQVTLRCSPISGHKSVSWYQQVLGQGPQFIFQYYEKEERGRGNFPDRFSARQFPNYSSELNVNALLLGDSALYLCASSLGEGRQETQYFGPGTRLLVL.

The chain carries TRBV7-7 and TRBJ2-3; TRBD2 matches at 8 bases. The CDR3 runs to 16 residues. V was pared by 4 bases and J by 6 bases, with 12 bases of the junction left unmatched. Germline assignment: CDR1 SSHAT and CDR2 FNYEAQ (reference sequence). CDR3 in DNA: TGTGCCAGCAGCTCCGGGACTAGTCGCCTGTCGGATACGCAGTATTTT. This codes for CASSSGTSRLSDTQYF.

V is TRBV28 and J is TRBJ1-5; D unclear. With 3 bases removed from V and 0 bases from J, the gap between germline ends came to 9 bases. The CDR3 is made up of 15 amino acids. Germline lookup yields CDR1 MDHEN and CDR2 SYDVKM. The CDR3: CASSLAWSSNQPQHF. CDR3 coding DNA: TGTGCCAGCAGTTTGGCGTGGAGTAGCAATCAGCCCCAGCATTTT.

This clone was counted between two and nine times. CDR3: CAISESGIGGGYTF. In DNA, the CDR3 is TGTGCCATCAGTGAGTCGGGAATAGGGGGTGGCTACACCTTC. The chain employs TRBV10-3 and TRBJ1-2; perhaps TRBD1 as D (6 bases). Germline values: CDR1 ENHRY, CDR2 SYGVKD. The CDR3 consists of 14 residues. V was clipped by 0 bases and J by 7 bases, with 12 bases between them.

V and J are TRBV9 and TRBJ1-1; D perhaps matches TRBD1 (6 bases). Trimming shortened V by 2 bases and J by 7 bases, and 12 bases separated the two germline ends. Germline V gene lookup returns CDR1 SGDLS and CDR2 YYNGEE. The CDR3 contains 13 residues. The CDR3 protein is CASSVWTEGEAFF. CDR3 sequence (DNA): TGTGCCAGCAGCGTGTGGACAGAGGGTGAAGCTTTCTTT. Full variable domain (outside the CDR3, taken from reference TRBV9 and TRBJ1-1): DSGVTQTPKHLITATGQRVTLRCSPRSGDLSVYWYQQSLDQGLQFLIQYYNGEERAKGNILERFSAQQFPDLHSELNLSSLELGDSALYFCASSVWTEGEAFFGQGTRLTVV.

This sequence joins TRBV2 and TRBJ2-4, with unresolved D. The CDR3 runs to 15 residues. Germline CDR1 and CDR2: SNHLY and FYNNEI. The V and J ends lost 1 base and 0 bases respectively, with 7 bases between them. In nucleotides, the CDR3 is TGTGCCAGCAGTGAAGTATTCCTAGCCAAAAACATTCAGTACTTC. This gives the protein CASSEVFLAKNIQYF.

This clone occurred a few times. The CDR3: CSVSTGTISGNTIYF. The CDR3 nucleotides read TGCAGCGTCTCCACCGGGACAATCTCTGGAAACACCATATATTTT. This chain connects TRBV29-1 to TRBJ1-3; the D gene is possibly TRBD1 (6 bases). Looked up from germline, CDR1 is SQVTM and CDR2 is ANQGSEA. The CDR3 spans 15 residues. The V and J ends lost 6 bases and 0 bases respectively, with 15 bases between them.

This chain links TRBV2 with TRBJ2-7; 11 bases fit TRBD1. Germline lookup yields CDR1 SNHLY and CDR2 FYNNEI. The V segment lost 9 bases and the J segment 6 bases; nucleotides outside the gene matches: 10. This CDR3 is built from 14 residues. The CDR3, as DNA: TGTGCCAGTAAGACGGGGACAGGGGGTGGCGAGCAGTACTTC. It codes for CASKTGTGGGEQYF.

This chain joins TRBV7-8 and TRBJ1-4; D not resolved. The germline CDR1 and CDR2 sequences are SGHVS and FQNEAQ. There are 16 residues in the CDR3. Trimming left V 5 bases short and J 8 bases short, with 21 bases between. CDR3 nucleotides: TGTGCCAGCAGCCCTACAAACGACCGCCTGAGGGAAAAACTGTTTTTT. It codes for CASSPTNDRLREKLFF.

V is TRBV5-4 and J is TRBJ2-7, with 14 bases identical to TRBD2. The germline V gene has CDR1 SGHNT and CDR2 YYREEE (reference sequence). Trimming cost V 3 bases and J 5 bases; bases outside gene matches: 7. The length of the CDR3 is 16 residues. The CDR3, as DNA: TGTGCCAGCAGCTCGCCGGGACTAGCGGGAGCTAACGAGCAGTACTTC. Translating gives CASSSPGLAGANEQYF.

The genes are TRBV7-9 and TRBJ2-5; possibly TRBD2 for D (6 bases). This CDR3 has 15 residues. Germline values: CDR1 SEHNR, CDR2 FQNEAQ (reference sequence). V was pared by 5 bases and J by 4 bases, with 17 bases between. The CDR3 here is CASSIQEIGGETQYF. Written as DNA, the CDR3 is TGTGCCAGCAGCATTCAGGAAATCGGGGGAGAGACCCAGTACTTC.

This chain uses TRBV11-2 with TRBJ2-1, with TRBD2 identical over 7 bases. Germline loops: CDR1 SGHAT, CDR2 FQNNGV. This CDR3 comprises 17 residues. V trimming: 5 bases; J trimming: 0 bases; junction bases outside the gene matches: 10. The CDR3 DNA follows: TGTGCCAGCAGCCCCCGTGGTAGCGGGTCCTCCTACAATGAGCAGTTCTTC. Its protein is CASSPRGSGSSYNEQFF.

The rearrangement joins TRBV3-1 (or the pseudogene TRBV3-2) to TRBJ1-6; D ambiguous. Looked up from germline, CDR1 is LGHDT and CDR2 is YNNKEL (reference sequence). V was pared by 1 base and J by 10 bases, with 14 bases between. The length of the CDR3 is 15 residues. CDR3 sequence: CASSQVDRTGSPLHF. The CDR3 bases are TGTGCCAGCAGCCAAGTCGACCGCACGGGGTCACCCCTCCACTTT.